This T cell receptor beta chain is drawn from a study of Ad26.COV2.S vaccination and SARS-CoV-2 variants. Whole-study results and caveats: Individuals receiving vaccine had higher spike-specific TCR breadth than placebo recipients did. Substantial breadth was reported for post-vaccination spike-specific CD8+ and CD4+ T cells. Vaccinated and placebo-treated recipients had similar non-spike TCR breadth.

Clones were sequenced by immunoSEQ multiplex PCR, and TCRdb holds only the in-frame ones, with some missing. The sample includes 150,000 to 200,000 clones, 87% seen only once; the top ten take 5% to 6.5%. Concerning this clone itself: Its matching antigen is unknown.

The germline V gene has CDR1 SGHVS and CDR2 FQNEAQ. The junction had 12 bases not matched to a gene; V was cut back by 6 bases and J by 5 bases. CDR3 length: 15 amino acids. This chain uses TRBV7-8 with TRBJ2-5; TRBD2 matches 7 bases. The TCR comes from a human donor who had recovered from COVID-19. The specimen comprised peripheral blood, sampled after recovery from COVID-19. In DNA, the CDR3 is TGTGCCAGCAGTCATCCAACGGGAGGACGTGAGACCCAGTACTTC. Protein: CASSHPTGGRETQYF.